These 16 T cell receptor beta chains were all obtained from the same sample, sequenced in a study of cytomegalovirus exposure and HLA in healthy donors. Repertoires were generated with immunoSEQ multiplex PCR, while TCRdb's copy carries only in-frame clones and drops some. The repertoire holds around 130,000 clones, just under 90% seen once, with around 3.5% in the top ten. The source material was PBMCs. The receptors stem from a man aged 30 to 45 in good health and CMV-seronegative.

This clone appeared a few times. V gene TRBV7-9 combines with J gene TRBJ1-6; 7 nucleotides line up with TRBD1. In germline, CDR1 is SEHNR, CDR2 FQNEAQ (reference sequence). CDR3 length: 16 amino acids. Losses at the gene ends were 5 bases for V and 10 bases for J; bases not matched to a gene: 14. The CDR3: CASSELRQGERSPLHF. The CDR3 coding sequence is TGTGCCAGCAGCGAATTGAGACAGGGAGAGCGGTCACCCCTCCACTTT.

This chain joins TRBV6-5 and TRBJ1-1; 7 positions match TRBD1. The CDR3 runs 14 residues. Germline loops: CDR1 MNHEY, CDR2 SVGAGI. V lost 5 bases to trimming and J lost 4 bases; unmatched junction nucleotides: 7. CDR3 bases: TGTGCCAGCAGTCGACAGGGTTTGGGCACTGAAGCTTTCTTT. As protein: CASSRQGLGTEAFF.

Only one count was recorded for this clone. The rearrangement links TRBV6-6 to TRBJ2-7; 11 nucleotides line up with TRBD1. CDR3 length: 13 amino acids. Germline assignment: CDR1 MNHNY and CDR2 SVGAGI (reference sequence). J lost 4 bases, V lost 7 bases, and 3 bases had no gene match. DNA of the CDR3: TGTGCCAGCACCGGGACAGGGGGTTACGAGCAGTACTTC. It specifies CASTGTGGYEQYF.

CDR3 amino acids: CASSQSGTFGPRAQYF. CDR3 coding DNA: TGTGCCAGCAGCCAATCCGGGACATTCGGCCCACGGGCCCAGTACTTC. The V and J genes are TRBV11-2 and TRBJ2-5; D is possibly TRBD1 (6 bases). This CDR3 spans 16 amino acids. The germline CDR1 and CDR2 sequences are SGHAT and FQNNGV. With 5 bases removed from V and 9 bases from J, the gap between germline ends came to 25 bases. The whole variable domain, remainder taken from reference TRBV11-2 and TRBJ2-5, is EAGVAQSPRYKIIEKRQSVAFWCNPISGHATLYWYQQILGQGPKLLIQFQNNGVVDDSQLPKDRFSAERLKGVDSTLKIQPAKLEDSAVYLCASSQSGTFGPRAQYFGPGTRLLVL.

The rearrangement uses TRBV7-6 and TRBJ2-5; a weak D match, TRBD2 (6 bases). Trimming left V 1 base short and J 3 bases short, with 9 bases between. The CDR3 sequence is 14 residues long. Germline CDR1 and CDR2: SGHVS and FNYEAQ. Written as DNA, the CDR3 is TGTGCCAGCAGCTTAGACGGCGGGGAAGAGACCCAGTACTTC. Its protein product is CASSLDGGEETQYF.

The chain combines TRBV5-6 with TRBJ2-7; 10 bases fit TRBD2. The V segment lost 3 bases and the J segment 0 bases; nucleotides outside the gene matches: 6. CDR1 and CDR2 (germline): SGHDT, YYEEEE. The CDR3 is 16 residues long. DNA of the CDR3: TGTGCCAGCAGCTCCATAGCGGGGGGTTTCTCCTACGAGCAGTACTTC. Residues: CASSSIAGGFSYEQYF. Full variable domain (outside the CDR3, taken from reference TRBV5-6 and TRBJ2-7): DAGVTQSPTHLIKTRGQQVTLRCSPKSGHDTVSWYQQALGQGPQFIFQYYEEEERQRGNFPDRFSGHQFPNYSSELNVNALLLGDSALYLCASSSIAGGFSYEQYFGPGTRLTVT.

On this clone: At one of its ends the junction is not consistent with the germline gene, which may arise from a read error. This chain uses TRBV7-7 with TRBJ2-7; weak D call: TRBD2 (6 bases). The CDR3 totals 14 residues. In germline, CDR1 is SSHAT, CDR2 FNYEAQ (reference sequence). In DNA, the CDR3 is TGTGCTAGCAGCCAGGGAGGTAGCTCCTACGAGCAGTACTTC. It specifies CASSQGGSSYEQYF.

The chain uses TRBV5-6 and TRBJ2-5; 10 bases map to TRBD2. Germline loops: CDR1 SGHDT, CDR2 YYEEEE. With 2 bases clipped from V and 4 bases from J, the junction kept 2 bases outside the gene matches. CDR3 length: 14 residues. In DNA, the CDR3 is TGTGCCAGCAGCTTCCCTAGCGGGGGAGAGACCCAGTACTTC. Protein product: CASSFPSGGETQYF.

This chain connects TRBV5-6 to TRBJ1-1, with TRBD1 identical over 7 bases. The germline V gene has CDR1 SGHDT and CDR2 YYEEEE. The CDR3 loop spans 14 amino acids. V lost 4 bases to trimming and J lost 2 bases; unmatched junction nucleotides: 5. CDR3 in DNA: TGTGCCAGCAGCCCCCGGGACAGAAACACTGAAGCTTTCTTT. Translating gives CASSPRDRNTEAFF.

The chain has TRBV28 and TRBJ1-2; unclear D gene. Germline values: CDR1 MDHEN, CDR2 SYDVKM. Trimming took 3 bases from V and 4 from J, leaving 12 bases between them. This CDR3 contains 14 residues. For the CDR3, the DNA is TGTGCCAGCAGTTTCCGGACTGCTTCCTATGGCTACACCTTC. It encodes CASSFRTASYGYTF.

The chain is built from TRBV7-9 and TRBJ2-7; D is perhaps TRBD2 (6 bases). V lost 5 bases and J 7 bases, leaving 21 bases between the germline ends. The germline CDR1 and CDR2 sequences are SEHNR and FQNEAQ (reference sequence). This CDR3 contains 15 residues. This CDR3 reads CASSPDGGVLGEQYF. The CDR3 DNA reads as TGTGCCAGCAGCCCGGACGGCGGGGTTCTCGGGGAGCAGTACTTC. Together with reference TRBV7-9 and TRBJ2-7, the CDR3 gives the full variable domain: DTGVSQNPRHKITKRGQNVTFRCDPISEHNRLYWYRQTLGQGPEFLTYFQNEAQLEKSRLLSDRFSAERPKGSFSTLEIQRTEQGDSAMYLCASSPDGGVLGEQYFGPGTRLTVT.

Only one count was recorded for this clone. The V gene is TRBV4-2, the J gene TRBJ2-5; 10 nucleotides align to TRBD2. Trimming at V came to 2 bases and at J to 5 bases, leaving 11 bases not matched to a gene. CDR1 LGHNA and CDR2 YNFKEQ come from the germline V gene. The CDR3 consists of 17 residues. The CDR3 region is CASSQTVSAGLAETQYF. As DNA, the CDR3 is TGTGCCAGCAGCCAAACGGTTAGCGCGGGACTAGCGGAGACCCAGTACTTC.

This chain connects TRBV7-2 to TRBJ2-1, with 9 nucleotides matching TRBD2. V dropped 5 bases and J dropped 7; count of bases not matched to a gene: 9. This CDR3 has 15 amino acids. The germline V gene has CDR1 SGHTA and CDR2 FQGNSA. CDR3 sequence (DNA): TGTGCCAGCAGCCGTCTCGGCGGGGGGGTAAATGAGCAGTTCTTC. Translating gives CASSRLGGGVNEQFF.

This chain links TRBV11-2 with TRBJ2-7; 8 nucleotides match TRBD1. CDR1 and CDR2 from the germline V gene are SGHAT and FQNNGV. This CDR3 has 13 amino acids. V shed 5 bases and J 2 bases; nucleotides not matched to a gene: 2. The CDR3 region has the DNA TGTGCCAGCAGCACAGGGGGGACCTACGAGCAGTACTTC. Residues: CASSTGGTYEQYF.

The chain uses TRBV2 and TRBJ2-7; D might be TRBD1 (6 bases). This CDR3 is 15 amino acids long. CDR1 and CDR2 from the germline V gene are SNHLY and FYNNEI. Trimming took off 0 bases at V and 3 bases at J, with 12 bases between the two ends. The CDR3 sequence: CASSEAAGAIYEQYF. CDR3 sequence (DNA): TGTGCCAGCAGTGAAGCGGCAGGGGCGATCTACGAGCAGTACTTC.

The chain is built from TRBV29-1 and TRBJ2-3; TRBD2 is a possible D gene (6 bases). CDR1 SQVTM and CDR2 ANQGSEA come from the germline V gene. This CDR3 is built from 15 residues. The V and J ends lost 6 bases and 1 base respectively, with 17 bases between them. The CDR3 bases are TGCAGCGTGGCTGGGAGGCAGCCCCGCACAGATACGCAGTATTTT. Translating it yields CSVAGRQPRTDTQYF.